A selection of T cell receptor beta chains follows, all from one sample in a study of T cells in Graves' hyperthyroidism and ophthalmopathy. Each CDR3 protein gets one entry after TCRdb re-called the multiplex PCR reads with MiXCR. The table shows some 690,000 distinct CDR3 sequences, with roughly 17% occurring only once. The sequenced sample was blood. The receptors were sampled from a man aged 50-59 years with Graves' hyperthyroidism. CDR3s include the opening cysteine and the closing phenylalanine or tryptophan. Fields, in order: D gene, clone size, V gene, J gene, CDR3 protein, CDR3 DNA. The D gene is left open where the match is weak. Size values are once, few and many counts, or a class for expanded clones, and some rows have none.

>-|-|TRBV11-3|TRBJ2-1
CASSLGDSRTRGGYDEQFF
TGTGCCAGCAGCTTAGGGGACAGCCGGACTCGGGGGGGATACGATGAGCAGTTCTTC
>-|-|TRBV7-8|TRBJ1-2
CASSLALRLSPHGYTF
TGTGCCAGCAGCTTAGCGCTAAGGCTGTCCCCCCATGGCTACACCTTC
>-|many|TRBV10-3|TRBJ2-7
CAISEGSYEQYF
TGTGCCATCAGTGAAGGGAGCTACGAGCAGTACTTC
>-|-|TRBV29-1|TRBJ2-7
CSVQGGSGSEQYF
TGCAGCGTACAGGGGGGTAGCGGGAGCGAGCAGTACTTC
>TRBD2|few|TRBV5-1|TRBJ2-1
CASSPGDTSGSYNEQFF
TGCGCCAGCAGCCCCGGGGATACTAGCGGCTCCTACAATGAGCAGTTCTTC
>-|-|TRBV7-9|TRBJ1-2
CASSFREFYGYTF
TGTGCCAGCAGCTTTCGGGAATTCTATGGCTACACCTTC
>TRBD1|few|TRBV2|TRBJ1-2
CAGGTGFNYGYTF
TGTGCCGGCGGGACAGGGTTCAACTATGGCTACACCTTC
>TRBD1|few|TRBV18|TRBJ2-7
CASSPQGQATSEQYF
TGTGCCAGCTCACCTCAAGGACAGGCGACCAGCGAGCAGTACTTC
>TRBD1|many|TRBV7-2|TRBJ1-6
CASSSRQGARNSPLHF
TGTGCCAGCAGCTCTCGGCAGGGGGCACGGAATTCACCCCTCCACTTT
>-|many|TRBV15|TRBJ1-1
CATSPSSTEAFF
TGTGCCACCAGCCCGAGCAGTACTGAAGCTTTCTTT
>TRBD1|few|TRBV12-3/TRBV12-4|TRBJ1-2
CASSLGKQGRGDYGYTF
TGTGCCAGCAGTTTAGGGAAACAGGGGAGAGGGGACTATGGCTACACCTTC
>TRBD2|-|TRBV20-1|TRBJ2-4
CSARAGEGKNIQYF
TGCAGTGCCAGGGCGGGGGAGGGAAAAAACATTCAGTACTTC
>TRBD1|many|TRBV2|TRBJ1-4
CASRTRTGTEKLFF
TGTGCCAGCAGAACCAGGACAGGCACGGAAAAACTGTTTTTT
>-|-|TRBV19|TRBJ1-1
CASRRGRKNTEAFF
TGTGCCAGTAGGCGGGGACGGAAGAACACTGAAGCTTTCTTT
>-|many|TRBV2|TRBJ1-6
CASKRPVDVPLHF
TGTGCCAGCAAACGGCCCGTTGATGTACCCCTCCACTTT
>-|-|TRBV19|TRBJ1-1
CASSIRRQVMNTEAFF
TGTGCCAGTAGTATAAGGCGACAGGTCATGAACACTGAAGCTTTCTTT
>-|many|TRBV11-2|TRBJ2-5
CASSLDEREWETQYF
TGTGCCAGCAGCTTAGATGAGAGGGAGTGGGAGACCCAGTACTTC
>-|many|TRBV10-3|TRBJ1-1
CAIQGQQNTEAFF
TGTGCCATCCAAGGACAGCAGAACACTGAAGCTTTCTTT
>-|few|TRBV28|TRBJ2-7
CASTRYEQYF
TGTGCCAGCACGCGCTACGAGCAGTACTTC
>TRBD2|many|TRBV2|TRBJ2-2
CASSGQLANAANTGELFF
TGTGCCAGCAGTGGTCAACTAGCGAATGCCGCGAACACCGGGGAGCTGTTTTTT
>-|many|TRBV7-9|TRBJ1-6
CASSFRDIHSPLHF
TGTGCCAGCAGCTTCCGGGACATACATTCACCCCTCCACTTT
>-|-|TRBV6-5|TRBJ2-7
CASSYSYGSSYEQYF
TGTGCCAGCAGTTACTCTTACGGAAGCTCCTACGAGCAGTACTTC
>TRBD1|-|TRBV28|TRBJ1-1
CASTETGGTEAFF
TGTGCCAGCACCGAAACAGGGGGCACTGAAGCTTTCTTT
>-|-|TRBV24-1|TRBJ2-1
CATSDLWVGKHSYNEQFF
TGTGCCACCAGTGATTTATGGGTCGGGAAGCACTCCTACAATGAGCAGTTCTTC
>TRBD2|many|TRBV5-1|TRBJ2-2
CATRTSGINTGELFF
TGCGCCACCAGGACTAGCGGGATTAACACCGGGGAGCTGTTTTTT
>-|many|TRBV28|TRBJ2-1
CASRTGSLGFNEQFF
TGTGCCAGCAGAACAGGGTCCTTGGGGTTCAATGAGCAGTTCTTC
>TRBD2|few|TRBV9|TRBJ2-1
CASSTARERETSYNEQFF
TGTGCCAGCAGCACCGCCCGAGAGCGGGAGACGTCCTACAATGAGCAGTTCTTC
>-|many|TRBV15|TRBJ2-7
CATSRASAYEQYF
TGTGCCACCAGCAGGGCCTCGGCCTACGAGCAGTACTTC
>TRBD2|many|TRBV20-1|TRBJ2-2
CSAYQREATGELFF
TGCAGTGCCTACCAGCGGGAGGCCACCGGGGAGCTGTTTTTT
>TRBD1|few|TRBV5-6|TRBJ2-7
CASSNRDRGRYEQYF
TGTGCCAGCAGCAACCGGGACAGGGGGCGGTACGAGCAGTACTTC
>-|-|TRBV3-1|TRBJ1-2
CASSPSGFNYGYTF
TGTGCCAGCAGCCCCTCAGGTTTTAACTATGGCTACACCTTC
>-|many|TRBV7-9|TRBJ1-1
CASSLNYPVSAFF
TGTGCCAGCAGCTTGAACTATCCCGTGAGTGCTTTCTTT
>-|-|TRBV7-9|TRBJ1-1
CASSLNSDTEAFF
TGTGCCAGCAGCTTAAATTCAGACACTGAAGCTTTCTTT
>TRBD2|-|TRBV11-1|TRBJ2-1
CASSMGLAESSYNEQFF
TGTGCCAGCAGCATGGGACTAGCGGAGAGCTCCTACAATGAGCAGTTCTTC
>-|many|TRBV5-1|TRBJ2-3
CASSVGRTSYTQYF
TGCGCCAGCAGCGTAGGAAGAACCTCCTATACGCAGTATTTT
>-|few|TRBV28|TRBJ1-1
CASSNQRRVF
TGTGCCAGCAGTAATCAGCGGCGCGTCTTT
>TRBD1|many|TRBV30|TRBJ1-1
CAWSVWAGGKQNEAFF
TGTGCCTGGAGTGTCTGGGCAGGGGGGAAGCAGAATGAAGCTTTCTTT
>-|-|TRBV19|TRBJ1-2
CASSIGEGSNGYTF
TGTGCCAGTAGTATTGGCGAGGGGTCGAATGGCTACACCTTC
>-|many|TRBV28|TRBJ2-1
CAGGGRYNEQFF
TGTGCCGGAGGGGGGCGCTACAATGAGCAGTTCTTC
>-|many|TRBV4-1|TRBJ1-5
CASSPQVISNQPQHF
TGCGCCAGCAGCCCACAGGTCATCAGCAATCAGCCCCAGCATTTT
>TRBD2|few|TRBV7-9|TRBJ2-1
CASSFPGTSGSIEQFF
TGTGCCAGCAGCTTCCCCGGGACTAGCGGCTCCATTGAGCAGTTCTTC
>-|-|TRBV5-4|TRBJ2-7
CASSSRKANPYEQYF
TGTGCCAGCAGCTCGCGAAAGGCTAACCCCTACGAGCAGTACTTC
>TRBD2|-|TRBV11-3|TRBJ2-7
CASSPGTSGKEQYF
TGTGCCAGCAGCCCAGGGACTAGCGGGAAGGAGCAGTACTTC
>-|-|TRBV7-9|TRBJ2-2
CATGSRRNTGELFF
TGTGCCACGGGATCGAGGCGCAACACCGGGGAGCTGTTTTTT
>TRBD1|-|TRBV28|TRBJ2-7
CASSPPDRGGEQYF
TGTGCCAGCAGTCCCCCGGACAGGGGAGGCGAGCAGTACTTC
>-|few|TRBV4-1|TRBJ1-2
CASSPTVADNYGYTF
TGCGCCAGCAGCCCCACCGTGGCAGATAACTATGGCTACACCTTC
>-|few|TRBV11-2|TRBJ1-5
CASSFIPVEGANQPQHF
TGTGCCAGCAGCTTTATCCCGGTTGAGGGTGCAAATCAGCCCCAGCATTTT
>TRBD2|many|TRBV29-1|TRBJ2-7
CSVETSASYEQYF
TGCAGCGTTGAAACTAGCGCCTCCTACGAGCAGTACTTC
>TRBD1|few|TRBV11-2|TRBJ1-2
CASSLVGEIKTGERFDGYTF
TGTGCCAGCAGCTTAGTAGGGGAGATTAAGACAGGGGAAAGATTCGATGGCTACACCTTC
>-|-|TRBV2|TRBJ1-5
CASMRGTGNQPQHF
TGTGCCAGCATGCGGGGAACAGGTAATCAGCCCCAGCATTTT
>-|few|TRBV6-1|TRBJ2-2
CASRVWVGNTGELFF
TGTGCCAGCCGCGTTTGGGTAGGGAACACCGGGGAGCTGTTTTTT
>-|many|TRBV20-1|TRBJ2-5
CSARPEAGTGETQYF
TGCAGTGCTAGGCCCGAAGCGGGCACAGGCGAGACCCAGTACTTC
>TRBD1|few|TRBV2|TRBJ1-4
CVSSGGQGGNEKLFF
TGTGTCAGCAGTGGCGGACAGGGCGGTAATGAAAAACTGTTTTTT
>-|few|TRBV29-1|TRBJ2-3
CSVEGWERSTDTQYF
TGCAGCGTTGAAGGGTGGGAGAGGAGCACAGATACGCAGTATTTT
>-|-|TRBV6-1|TRBJ2-1
CASSTSGTRTYNEQFF
TGTGCCAGCAGTACATCCGGGACAAGGACCTACAATGAGCAGTTCTTC
>-|few|TRBV12-3/TRBV12-4|TRBJ1-3
CAGRTTASKGNTIYF
TGTGCCGGGAGAACCACAGCGTCTAAGGGGAACACCATATATTTT
>-|-|TRBV28|TRBJ1-2
CASSPNRNYGCTF
TGTGCCAGCAGTCCAAACAGAAACTATGGCTGCACCTTC
>TRBD2|-|TRBV20-1|TRBJ2-4
CSATTGLAYYLAKNIQYF
TGCAGTGCAACTACCGGACTAGCCTACTATTTAGCCAAAAACATTCAGTACTTC
>-|-|TRBV30|TRBJ1-5
CAWSVQSNQPQHF
TGTGCCTGGAGTGTACAAAGTAATCAGCCCCAGCATTTT